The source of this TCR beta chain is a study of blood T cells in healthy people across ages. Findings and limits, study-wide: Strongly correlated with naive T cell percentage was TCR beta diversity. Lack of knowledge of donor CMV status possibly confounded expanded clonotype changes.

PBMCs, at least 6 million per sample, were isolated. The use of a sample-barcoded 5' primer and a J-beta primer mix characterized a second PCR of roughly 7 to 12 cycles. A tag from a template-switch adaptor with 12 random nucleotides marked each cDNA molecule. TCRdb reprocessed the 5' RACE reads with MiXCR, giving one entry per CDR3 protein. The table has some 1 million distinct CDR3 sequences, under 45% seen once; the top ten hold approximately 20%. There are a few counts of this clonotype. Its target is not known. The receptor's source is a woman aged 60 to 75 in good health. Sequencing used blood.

CDR3 in amino acids: CSAWLGADTQYF. The DNA for the CDR3 is TGCAGTGCTTGGCTGGGTGCGGATACGCAGTATTTT. This chain links TRBV20-1 with TRBJ2-3, with D unresolved. The V end was cut by 5 bases, the J end by 6 bases, with 12 bases between. The CDR3 extends over 12 amino acids. Germline CDR1 reads DFQATT; CDR2 reads SNEGSKA (reference sequence).